The rows below give T cell receptor beta chains drawn from one sample of a study of T-cell memory formation after mild COVID-19. TCRdb redid the calling of the 5' RACE reads with MiXCR, one entry per CDR3 protein. This table has 250,000 to 400,000 distinct CDR3 sequences, roughly 13% appearing once. The sequencing sample was made of PBMCs or a T cell subset sorted from them (not recorded which). All receptors derive from a man between 18 and 29 years old who had mild COVID-19 (a few samples of this study predate the infection). Cell type and time point are not known. Both conserved end residues are part of each CDR3. The D gene is left open where the match is weak. Size tells how often a clone was seen (once, few, many) or the class of an expanded clone, and some rows leave it out.

j_call v_call d_call clone_size cdr3_aa cdr3_nt
TRBJ1-1 TRBV5-1 TRBD1 many CASTYRQGLNTEAFF TGCGCCAGCACCTATCGACAGGGGCTTAACACTGAAGCTTTCTTT
TRBJ2-3 TRBV5-5 NA NA CASSLRQGGGSTDTQYF TGTGCCAGCAGCTTGAGGCAGGGCGGAGGTAGCACAGATACGCAGTATTTT
TRBJ2-5 TRBV19 NA NA CASRNPGEKQETQYF TGTGCCAGTAGAAACCCAGGGGAGAAGCAAGAGACCCAGTACTTC
TRBJ2-2 TRBV3-1 NA NA CASSQDNGGELFF TGTGCCAGCAGCCAAGATAATGGGGGGGAGCTGTTTTTT
TRBJ1-4 TRBV6-2/TRBV6-3 NA many CASSPGDEKLFF TGTGCCAGCAGTCCCGGGGATGAAAAACTGTTTTTT
TRBJ1-2 TRBV6-5 NA few CASSYSPLIGEGGYTF TGTGCCAGCAGTTACTCCCCACTGATCGGGGAGGGTGGCTACACCTTC
TRBJ1-5 TRBV6-5 TRBD1 NA CASSPLDRGWQPQHF TGTGCCAGCAGCCCCCTTGACAGGGGATGGCAGCCCCAGCATTTT
TRBJ2-1 TRBV7-9 NA many CASSPRVDNEQFF TGTGCCAGCAGCCCCCGGGTCGACAATGAGCAGTTCTTC
TRBJ1-4 TRBV5-1 TRBD1 few CASSDDRGGEKLFF TGCGCCAGCAGTGACGACAGGGGAGGAGAAAAACTGTTTTTT
TRBJ2-1 TRBV29-1 NA NA CSVRARGEYNEQFF TGCAGCGTTAGGGCCAGGGGGGAATACAATGAGCAGTTCTTC
TRBJ1-5 TRBV6-2/TRBV6-3 NA many CASSPQGGNQPQHF TGTGCCAGCAGTCCTCAGGGTGGGAATCAGCCCCAGCATTTT
TRBJ1-1 TRBV7-9 NA NA CASSLGSAARTEAFF TGTGCCAGCAGCTTAGGGTCCGCGGCTCGCACTGAAGCTTTCTTT
TRBJ1-2 TRBV6-2/TRBV6-3 NA NA CASSFGETVYGYTF TGTGCCAGCAGCTTCGGGGAGACAGTCTATGGCTACACCTTC
TRBJ2-1 TRBV11-2 NA few CASSPQRYNEQFF TGTGCCAGCAGCCCACAGAGATACAATGAGCAGTTCTTC
TRBJ1-5 TRBV2 TRBD1 few CASMTGQGVYNQPQHF TGTGCCAGCATGACGGGACAGGGGGTCTACAATCAGCCCCAGCATTTT
TRBJ1-3 TRBV5-5 NA few CASSLDAYRAISGNTIYF TGTGCCAGCAGCTTGGACGCTTATAGGGCTATCTCTGGAAACACCATATATTTT
TRBJ2-3 TRBV7-6 NA NA CASMGDTQYF TGTGCCAGTATGGGAGATACGCAGTATTTT
TRBJ2-7 TRBV29-1 NA few CSARRDGEQYF TGCAGCGCTCGCCGGGACGGTGAGCAGTACTTC
TRBJ2-1 TRBV5-1 NA few CASSAHLGLRIGEQFF TGCGCCAGCAGCGCCCACCTGGGACTCCGGATCGGTGAGCAGTTCTTC
TRBJ1-3 TRBV4-1 NA NA CASSQIAEGGNTIYF TGCGCCAGCAGCCAAATCGCGGAAGGGGGAAACACCATATATTTT
TRBJ2-7 TRBV7-2 TRBD2 few CASSKLAGGREQYF TGTGCCAGCAGCAAACTAGCGGGGGGGCGAGAGCAGTACTTC
TRBJ2-3 TRBV6-4 NA many CASSQRDTDTQYF TGTGCCAGCAGTCAAAGGGATACAGATACGCAGTATTTT
TRBJ2-3 TRBV18 NA NA CASSPGGRDTQYF TGTGCCAGCTCACCGGGGGGTCGAGATACGCAGTATTTT
TRBJ1-2 TRBV2 NA NA CASSERFPASYGYTF TGTGCCAGCAGTGAGCGGTTCCCGGCCAGCTATGGCTACACCTTC
TRBJ2-1 TRBV12-5 TRBD1 NA CASGPGQGYNEQFF TGTGCTAGTGGACCGGGACAGGGCTACAATGAGCAGTTCTTC
TRBJ2-5 TRBV19 TRBD1 NA CASSNRGFETQYF TGTGCCAGTAGTAACAGGGGCTTTGAGACCCAGTACTTC
TRBJ1-1 TRBV20-1 NA few CSASPTGTEAFF TGCAGTGCTAGTCCCACAGGGACTGAAGCTTTCTTT
TRBJ2-5 TRBV29-1 TRBD2 few CSVQTAAGVKETQYF TGCAGCGTCCAGACCGCGGCGGGGGTTAAAGAGACCCAGTACTTC
TRBJ1-2 TRBV29-1 TRBD1 NA CSVEDSPGGLGGYTF TGCAGCGTTGAAGATAGTCCAGGGGGCCTTGGTGGCTACACCTTC
TRBJ1-5 TRBV12-3/TRBV12-4 NA NA CASSRTANQPQHF TGTGCCAGCAGTAGGACAGCCAATCAGCCCCAGCATTTT
TRBJ2-3 TRBV28 NA NA CATSGLGETDTQYF TGTGCCACTTCGGGACTCGGCGAGACAGATACGCAGTATTTT
TRBJ2-7 TRBV6-1 NA NA CASSVLRDGPYEQYF TGTGCCAGCAGTGTTCTCCGGGACGGACCCTACGAGCAGTACTTC
TRBJ2-7 TRBV14 NA NA CASSHGSRGSGEQYF TGTGCCAGCAGCCATGGAAGTCGGGGCTCGGGCGAGCAGTACTTC
TRBJ2-3 TRBV5-1 NA few CASGEGQHTDTQYF TGCGCCAGCGGGGAGGGACAGCACACAGATACGCAGTATTTT
TRBJ2-1 TRBV4-3 TRBD1 few CASSQDRGAEQFF TGCGCCAGCAGCCAGGACAGGGGAGCTGAGCAGTTCTTC
TRBJ2-7 TRBV9 NA NA CASSPSTGVAYEQYF TGTGCCAGCAGCCCTTCCACCGGGGTGGCGTACGAGCAGTACTTC
TRBJ2-4 TRBV9 NA few CASSRRGETSRSLAKNIQYF TGTGCCAGCAGCAGGAGAGGTGAGACATCGAGATCGCTAGCCAAAAACATTCAGTACTTC
TRBJ1-6 TRBV5-5 NA few CASSGGTRGANWSPLHF TGTGCCAGCAGCGGGGGGACTCGCGGGGCGAATTGGTCACCCCTCCACTTT
TRBJ2-2 TRBV12-3/TRBV12-4 TRBD2 few CASTKNGLAGVTNTGELFF TGTGCCAGTACGAAGAATGGACTAGCGGGGGTTACAAACACCGGGGAGCTGTTTTTT
TRBJ2-2 TRBV7-6 NA NA CASTEGLANTGELFF TGTGCCAGCACCGAAGGACTCGCGAACACCGGGGAGCTGTTTTTT
TRBJ1-5 TRBV18 NA NA CASSPESNGDQPQHF TGTGCCAGCTCACCGGAATCGAACGGAGATCAGCCCCAGCATTTT
TRBJ2-1 TRBV30 NA few CAWSVLLSYNEQFF TGTGCCTGGAGTGTATTGCTCTCCTACAATGAGCAGTTCTTC
TRBJ2-6 TRBV11-3 NA few CASSLEGDISSGANVLTF TGTGCCAGCAGCTTAGAGGGGGACATCAGCTCTGGGGCCAACGTCCTGACTTTC
TRBJ2-5 TRBV5-1 NA NA CASSFGGRGAQETQYF TGCGCCAGCAGCTTCGGCGGTCGGGGGGCGCAGGAGACCCAGTACTTC
TRBJ1-6 TRBV2 NA NA CASSAGATNSPLHF TGTGCCAGCAGTGCCGGGGCTACCAATTCACCCCTCCACTTT
TRBJ1-5 TRBV6-5 NA NA CASSSRGANGNQPQHF TGTGCCAGCAGTTCGAGGGGGGCGAACGGCAATCAGCCCCAGCATTTT
TRBJ2-3 TRBV4-1 TRBD2 few CASSQVIRGGDDTQYF TGCGCCAGCAGCCAAGTTATTCGCGGGGGGGATGATACGCAGTATTTT
TRBJ2-3 TRBV5-1 TRBD2 few CASSLASSGGATDTQYF TGCGCCAGCAGCTTGGCCTCTAGCGGGGGGGCCACAGATACGCAGTATTTT
TRBJ1-2 TRBV24-1 NA few CATPGDGYTF TGTGCCACCCCAGGCGATGGCTACACCTTC
TRBJ2-5 TRBV6-5 TRBD2 many CASSPLAGGSQETQYF TGTGCCAGCAGTCCCCTAGCGGGGGGGTCCCAAGAGACCCAGTACTTC
TRBJ2-5 TRBV12-3/TRBV12-4 TRBD1 NA CASNPGQGGETQYF TGTGCCAGCAATCCGGGACAGGGCGGAGAGACCCAGTACTTC
TRBJ1-2 TRBV7-3 NA NA CASGRGWDYGYTF TGTGCCAGCGGACGGGGCTGGGACTATGGCTACACCTTC
TRBJ1-4 TRBV11-2 NA NA CASTLYRWDEKLFF TGTGCCAGCACCTTGTACAGATGGGATGAAAAACTGTTTTTT
TRBJ1-1 TRBV25-1 NA NA CASLGRLNTEAFF TGTGCCAGTCTTGGGAGGTTGAACACTGAAGCTTTCTTT